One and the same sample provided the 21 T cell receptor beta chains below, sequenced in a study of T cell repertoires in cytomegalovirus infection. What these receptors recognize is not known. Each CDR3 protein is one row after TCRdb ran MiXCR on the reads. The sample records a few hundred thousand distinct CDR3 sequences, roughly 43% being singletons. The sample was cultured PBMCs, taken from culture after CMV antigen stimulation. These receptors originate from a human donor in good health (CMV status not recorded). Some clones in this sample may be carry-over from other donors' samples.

The CDR3 nucleotides read TGTGCCAGCAGTTTAGCGGTCCGGGAAAAACTGTTTTTT. This encodes CASSLAVREKLFF. The V gene is TRBV12-3 or TRBV12-4, the J gene TRBJ1-4; D not resolved. Trimming shortened V by 0 bases and J by 8 bases, and 7 bases separated the two germline ends. The CDR3 extends over 13 amino acids.

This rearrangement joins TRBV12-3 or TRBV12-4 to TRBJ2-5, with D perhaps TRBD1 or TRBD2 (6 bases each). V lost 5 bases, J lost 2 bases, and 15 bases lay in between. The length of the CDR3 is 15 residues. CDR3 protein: CASSGGPRAQETQYF. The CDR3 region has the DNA TGTGCCAGCAGTGGGGGGCCTAGGGCTCAAGAGACCCAGTACTTC.

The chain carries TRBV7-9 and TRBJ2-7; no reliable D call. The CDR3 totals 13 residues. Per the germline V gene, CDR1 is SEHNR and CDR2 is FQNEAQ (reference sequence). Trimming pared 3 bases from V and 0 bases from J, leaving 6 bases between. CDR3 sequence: CASSFRNSYEQYF. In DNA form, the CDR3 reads TGTGCCAGCAGCTTCAGGAACTCCTACGAGCAGTACTTC.

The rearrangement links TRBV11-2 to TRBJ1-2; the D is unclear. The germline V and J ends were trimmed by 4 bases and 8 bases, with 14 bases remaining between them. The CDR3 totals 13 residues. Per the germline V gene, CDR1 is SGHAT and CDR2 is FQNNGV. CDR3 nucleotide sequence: TGTGCCAGCAGCTCCTGGGCCACACGCGGCTACACCTTC. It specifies CASSSWATRGYTF.

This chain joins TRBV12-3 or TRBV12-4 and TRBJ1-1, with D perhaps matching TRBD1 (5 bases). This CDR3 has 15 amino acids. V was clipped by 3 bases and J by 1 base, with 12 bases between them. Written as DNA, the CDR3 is TGTGCCAGCAGTTTCTACAGTGGGACGAACACTGAAGCTTTCTTT. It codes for CASSFYSGTNTEAFF.

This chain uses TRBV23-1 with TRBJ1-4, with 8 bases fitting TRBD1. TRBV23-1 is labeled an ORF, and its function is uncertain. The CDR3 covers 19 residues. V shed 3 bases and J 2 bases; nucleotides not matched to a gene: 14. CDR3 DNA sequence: TGCGCCAGCAGTCACCCTCAGACGACAGGGGAGTCCACTAATGAAAAACTGTTTTTT. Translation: CASSHPQTTGESTNEKLFF.

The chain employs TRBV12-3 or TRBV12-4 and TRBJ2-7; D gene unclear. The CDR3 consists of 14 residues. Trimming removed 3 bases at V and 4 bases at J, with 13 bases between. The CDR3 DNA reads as TGTGCCAGCAGTTTGGGTGGTGGGGTGTACGAGCAGTACTTC. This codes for CASSLGGGVYEQYF.

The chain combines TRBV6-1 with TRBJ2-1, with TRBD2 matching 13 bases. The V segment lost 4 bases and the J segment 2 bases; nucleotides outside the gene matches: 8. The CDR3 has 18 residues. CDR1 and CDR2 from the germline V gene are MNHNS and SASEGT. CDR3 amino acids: CASSARTSGRGTYNEQFF. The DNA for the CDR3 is TGTGCCAGCAGTGCCAGGACTAGCGGGAGAGGAACCTACAATGAGCAGTTCTTC.

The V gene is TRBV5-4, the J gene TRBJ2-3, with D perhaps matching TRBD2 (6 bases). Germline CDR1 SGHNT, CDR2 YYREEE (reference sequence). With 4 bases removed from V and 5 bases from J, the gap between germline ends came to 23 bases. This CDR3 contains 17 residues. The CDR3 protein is CASSHGWDLLAGDTQYF. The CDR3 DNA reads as TGTGCCAGCAGCCACGGTTGGGACTTACTCGCGGGAGATACGCAGTATTTT.

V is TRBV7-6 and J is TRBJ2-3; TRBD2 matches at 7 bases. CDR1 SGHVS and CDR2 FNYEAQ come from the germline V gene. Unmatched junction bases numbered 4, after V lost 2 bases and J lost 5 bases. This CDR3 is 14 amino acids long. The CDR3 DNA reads TGTGCCAGCAGCTTACGGGGAGGGTTAGATACGCAGTATTTT. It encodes CASSLRGGLDTQYF. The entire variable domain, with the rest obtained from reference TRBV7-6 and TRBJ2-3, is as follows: GAGVSQSPRYKVTKRGQDVALRCDPISGHVSLYWYRQALGQGPEFLTYFNYEAQQDKSGLPNDRFSAERPEGSISTLTIQRTEQRDSAMYRCASSLRGGLDTQYFGPGTRLTVL.

CDR3 bases: TGTGCCAGCAGTTACTTGCCTAGCGGGAGGGTTTACAATGAGCAGTTCTTC. Translated, it gives CASSYLPSGRVYNEQFF. V is TRBV6-2 or TRBV6-3 and J is TRBJ2-1, with TRBD2 matching 12 bases. This CDR3 is 17 amino acids long. The trim removed 1 base at V and 4 bases at J, leaving 5 bases unmatched. Germline CDR1 MNHEY, CDR2 SVGEGT.

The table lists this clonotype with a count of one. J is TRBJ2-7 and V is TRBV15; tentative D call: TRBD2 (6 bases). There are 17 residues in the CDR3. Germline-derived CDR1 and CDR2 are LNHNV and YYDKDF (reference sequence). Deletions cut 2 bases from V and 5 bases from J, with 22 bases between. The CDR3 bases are TGTGCCACCAGCAGATCTATCTGGGTGCGACTAGGTGACGAGCAGTACTTC. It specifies CATSRSIWVRLGDEQYF.

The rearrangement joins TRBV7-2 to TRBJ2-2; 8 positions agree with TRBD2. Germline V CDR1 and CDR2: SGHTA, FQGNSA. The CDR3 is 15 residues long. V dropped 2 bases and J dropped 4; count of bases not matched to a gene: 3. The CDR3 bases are TGTGCCAGCAGCTTATATACTAGCGGCACCGGGGAGCTGTTTTTT. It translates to CASSLYTSGTGELFF.

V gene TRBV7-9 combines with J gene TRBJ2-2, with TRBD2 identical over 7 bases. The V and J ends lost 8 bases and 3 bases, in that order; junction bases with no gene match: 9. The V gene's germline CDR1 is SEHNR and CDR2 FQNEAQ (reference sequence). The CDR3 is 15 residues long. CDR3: CASLIPAGDTGELFF. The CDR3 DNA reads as TGTGCCAGCCTAATCCCGGCGGGAGACACCGGGGAGCTGTTTTTT.

The CDR3 sequence is CASTPIGAVGTGELFF. The CDR3 DNA follows: TGTGCCAGCACCCCGATCGGGGCGGTGGGCACCGGGGAGCTGTTTTTT. This chain links TRBV12-3 or TRBV12-4 with TRBJ2-2, with D perhaps assigned TRBD1 or TRBD2 (5 bases each). V was cut by 7 bases and J by 4 bases, with 19 bases left in between. This CDR3 is 16 amino acids long.

The CDR3 DNA is TGTGCCAGCAGCTTAGATAGGGGGGCCGAGCAGTACTTC. Encoded protein: CASSLDRGAEQYF. The chain is built from TRBV7-2 and TRBJ2-7; either TRBD1 or TRBD2 may supply D (6 bases each). V was pared by 1 base and J by 6 bases, with 10 bases between. The V gene's germline CDR1 is SGHTA and CDR2 FQGNSA. The CDR3 has 13 amino acids.

CDR3 in DNA: TGTGCCTCTCGGTCGGGACAGGATAACTATGGCTACACCTTC. This encodes CASRSGQDNYGYTF. The chain has TRBV19 and TRBJ1-2; 8 bases match TRBD1. The CDR3 is 14 amino acids. V shed 11 bases and J 1 base; nucleotides not matched to a gene: 9. Germline CDR1 and CDR2: LNHDA and SQIVND (reference sequence).

The CDR3 loop is CASSLEAGGGTDTQYF. The CDR3 DNA reads TGCGCCAGCAGCTTGGAAGCGGGAGGCGGCACAGATACGCAGTATTTT. The V call is TRBV5-1, the J call TRBJ2-3; 9 positions match TRBD2. Per the germline V gene, CDR1 is SGHRS and CDR2 is YFSETQ. V lost 0 bases to trimming and J lost 1 base; unmatched junction nucleotides: 3. CDR3 length equals 16 residues.

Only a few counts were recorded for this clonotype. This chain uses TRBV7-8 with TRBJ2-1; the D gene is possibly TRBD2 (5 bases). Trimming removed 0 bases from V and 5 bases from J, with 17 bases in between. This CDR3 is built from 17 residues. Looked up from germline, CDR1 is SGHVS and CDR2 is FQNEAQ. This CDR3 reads CASSLARRGLPDNEQFF. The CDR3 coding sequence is TGTGCCAGCAGCTTAGCGCGTAGAGGGCTCCCCGACAATGAGCAGTTCTTC.

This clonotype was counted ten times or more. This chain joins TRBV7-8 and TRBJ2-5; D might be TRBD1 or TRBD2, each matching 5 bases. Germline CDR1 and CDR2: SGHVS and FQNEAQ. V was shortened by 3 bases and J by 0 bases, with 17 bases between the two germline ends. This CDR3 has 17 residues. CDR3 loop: CASSFPRGGLYQETQYF. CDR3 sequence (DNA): TGTGCCAGCAGCTTTCCGAGGGGCGGGCTGTACCAAGAGACCCAGTACTTC.

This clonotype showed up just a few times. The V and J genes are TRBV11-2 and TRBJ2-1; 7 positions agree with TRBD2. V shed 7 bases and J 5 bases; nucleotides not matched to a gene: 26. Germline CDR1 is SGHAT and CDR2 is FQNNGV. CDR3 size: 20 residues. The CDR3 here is CASTGGGRDLWSRRHNEQFF. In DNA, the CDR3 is TGTGCCAGCACGGGGGGAGGTCGTGACCTCTGGAGTAGGCGACACAATGAGCAGTTCTTC. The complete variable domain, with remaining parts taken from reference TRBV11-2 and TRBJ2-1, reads EAGVAQSPRYKIIEKRQSVAFWCNPISGHATLYWYQQILGQGPKLLIQFQNNGVVDDSQLPKDRFSAERLKGVDSTLKIQPAKLEDSAVYLCASTGGGRDLWSRRHNEQFFGPGTRLTVL.